The rows below give T cell receptor beta chains drawn from one sample of a study of T and B cells in COVID-19 patients. TCRdb called the multiplex PCR reads again in MiXCR, with one record for every CDR3 protein. The sample shows 20,000 or so distinct CDR3 sequences, 36% of them seen only once. Input material: blood. Every receptor here comes from a human donor with active COVID-19. CDR3s leave out the opening cysteine and the closing phenylalanine or tryptophan. Fields, in order: J gene, V gene, CDR3 protein.

>TRBJ2-7|TRBV21-1
ASFTYEQY
>TRBJ2-7|TRBV18
ASSPLPGGIYEQY
>TRBJ2-7|TRBV6-2/TRBV6-3
ASSSRHLLNEQY
>TRBJ2-1|TRBV29-1
SVAGGQGFMNEQF
>TRBJ2-1|TRBV19
ASRSSGGAGNEQF
>TRBJ2-7|TRBV20-1
SAREGVGSSYEQY
>TRBJ1-5|TRBV18
ASSPRDLGSQPQH
>TRBJ1-4|TRBV29-1
SVRDRGEKLF
>TRBJ2-3|TRBV12-3/TRBV12-4
ATLVGGGSGLSTDTQY
>TRBJ2-7|TRBV7-9
ASSSGTGIDEQY
>TRBJ2-7|TRBV27
ASSSAWDSYEQY
>TRBJ1-1|TRBV29-1
SVDQGWNTEAF
>TRBJ1-2|TRBV19
ASSIGDSPNFYGYT
>TRBJ2-3|TRBV19
ASSIDLAGGQDTQY
>TRBJ2-6|TRBV28
ASSRPSGANVLT
>TRBJ1-1|TRBV19
ASGRGVAEAF
>TRBJ1-2|TRBV19
ASSIRGSYDGYT
>TRBJ2-1|TRBV7-2
ASSLGGTGGSEQF
>TRBJ2-7|TRBV18
ASSPDSRSYEQY
>TRBJ1-2|TRBV19
ASSIQIAYGYT
>TRBJ2-1|TRBV14
ASSQELGRYNEQF
>TRBJ1-1|TRBV18
ASSPPGSGGMNTEAF
>TRBJ1-5|TRBV14
ASSQGEQPQH